This TCR beta chain was retrieved from a study of T cell responses to AZD1222 COVID-19 vaccine. General study findings and limits: Per reports, nearly half of all spike-specific TCRs target regions that are unmutated in variants.

Some clones are missing from TCRdb's copy, which holds only in-frame ones; the method was immunoSEQ multiplex PCR. The sample consists of 66,000 or so clones, around 79% of them appearing once. Regarding this clone: What it binds is not known.

This CDR3 is 14 amino acids long. Unmatched junction bases numbered 4, after V lost 3 bases and J lost 7 bases. The germline gives CDR1 PRHDT, CDR2 FYEKMQ (reference sequence). The V call is TRBV13, the J call TRBJ1-1; 11 bases are shared with TRBD1. The material was peripheral blood, obtained on day 0 of MenACWY control vaccination. This receptor was taken from an adult in good health. CDR3 nucleotide sequence: TGTGCCAGCAGCTTCGGACAGGGGGCTATTGAAGCTTTCTTT. Protein sequence: CASSFGQGAIEAFF. Looking up the rest from reference TRBV13 and TRBJ1-1 gives the full variable domain: AAGVIQSPRHLIKEKRETATLKCYPIPRHDTVYWYQQGPGQDPQFLISFYEKMQSDKGSIPDRFSAQQFSDYHSELNMSSLELGDSALYFCASSFGQGAIEAFFGQGTRLTVV.